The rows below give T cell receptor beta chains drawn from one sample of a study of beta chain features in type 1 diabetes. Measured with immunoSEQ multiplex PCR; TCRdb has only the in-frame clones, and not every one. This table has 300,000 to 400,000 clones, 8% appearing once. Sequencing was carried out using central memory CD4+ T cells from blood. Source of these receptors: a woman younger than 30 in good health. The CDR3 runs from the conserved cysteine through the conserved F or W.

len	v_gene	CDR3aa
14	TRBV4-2	CASSLDRANTEAFF
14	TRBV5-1	CASSAGQNNEKLFF
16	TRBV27	CASFPLAGDYTDTQYF
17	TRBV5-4	CASSLGPYSGTSYEQYF
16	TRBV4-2	CASSYRGEFGTDTQYF
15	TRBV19	CASSMVASNTGELFF
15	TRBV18	CASSLGVSNYNEQFF
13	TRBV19	CASNTFGNNEQFF
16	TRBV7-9	CASSHRTSGSGSEQFF
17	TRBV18	CASSRNAGTGSGGELFF
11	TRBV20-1	CSARESTEAFF
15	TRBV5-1	CASRAGLADTGELFF
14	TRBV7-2	CASSLGSGAYEQYF
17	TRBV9	CASSVGTSGITVGELFF
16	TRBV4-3	CASSQDLASGAYEQYF
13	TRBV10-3	CAICRGLNTEAFF
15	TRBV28	CASSGGGSVGNTIYF
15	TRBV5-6	CASTDTVWGDLEQFF
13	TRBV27	CASRASGRNEQFF
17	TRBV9	CASSVHPDLSSGNTIYF
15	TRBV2	CASNRRSGDTGELFF
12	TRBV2	CASSGQVETQYF
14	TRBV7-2	CASSLASGSTEAFF
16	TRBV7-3	CASSPDGGQSSYEQYF
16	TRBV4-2	CASSQDLRSYQETQYF
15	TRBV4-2	CASSQVGDWGGEQYF
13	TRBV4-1	CASSQARSTEAFF
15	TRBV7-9	CASSRDAGANYGYTF
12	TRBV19	CASSKNRESYTF
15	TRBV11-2	CASSLEVSGRATKYF
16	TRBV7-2	CASSSRQAAFTDTQYF
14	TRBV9	CASSELAGFSEQYF
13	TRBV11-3	CASSPGLPGTQYF
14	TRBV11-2	CASTLVGSPRAQYF
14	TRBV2	CASRRTSQPDTQYF
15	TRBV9	CASSVGAGLINEQFF
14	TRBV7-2	CASSKTRGSYEQYF
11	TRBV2	CASTWDYEQYF
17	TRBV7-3	CASSSTPGAYGANVLTF
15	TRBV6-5	CASSYLTSTYNEQFF
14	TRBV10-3	CAISGASGDNEQFF
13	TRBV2	CASKRGNNEKLFF
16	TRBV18	CASSPGQRSTRETQYF
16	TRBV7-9	CASSRMTGVGNQPQHF
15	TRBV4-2	CASSQTSGSLYEQFF
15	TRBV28	CASSFDWRSYNEQFF
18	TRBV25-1	CASSESNPGQGKWNEQFF
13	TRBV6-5	CASRRQGTDTQYF
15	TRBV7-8	CASSLRAVPSGELFF
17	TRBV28	CASSLSLGSDSGNTIYF
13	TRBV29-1	CSVPGQGLNEQFF
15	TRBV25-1	CASSGKQVFSDEQFF
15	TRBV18	CASSPVSGVDNEQFF
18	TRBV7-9	CASSSSTGYGRRQETQYF
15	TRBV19	CASSPRTSPWDTQYF